This T cell receptor (beta chain) was sequenced during a study of T cell responses to AZD1222 COVID-19 vaccine (TCRdb year 2021). With regard to the full study: AZD1222 recipients whose second dose came at about 4 weeks and those whose second dose came at about 12 weeks were combined into one group, since spike-specific TCR depth and breadth did not differ between the two schedules. TCR sequencing was performed for 230 to 250 trial participants, of whom about 200 were given two doses of AZD1222 and about 25 were given two doses of MenACWY control vaccine. Enrollment into the trials was organized by age into subgroups of 18-55, 56-69 and 70-plus years, and those subgroups contained about 150, 27 and 61 TCR-sequenced participants, respectively. Overall study results and their limits: The vaccine-associated CD4 TCRs covered the entire spike protein, and the dominant responses fell in regions 160-218 and 743-854. Only five to seven AZD1222 recipients were SARS-CoV-2 seropositive at baseline, limiting conclusions about previously exposed vaccinees. Because no day 14 peak-response samples were available, the repertoires could be characterized only after the peak T cell response. Participants were mostly white British, with more females than males. The authors suggested clonal diversity may have been underestimated. Nearly half of unique spike-specific TCRs reportedly recognized epitopes outside regions mutated in the B.1.351 and B.1.1.7 variants. A significant rise in spike-specific TCR breadth and depth was observed after two AZD1222 doses relative to day 0 and relative to MenACWY recipients. The 56-69-year group was small, and its depth increase did not reach significance, likely because of low power.

The CDR3 regions of human TCRbeta chains were analyzed by immunosequencing. The study's own analysis went as follows. TCRs in the repertoires were compared against a reference library of SARS-CoV-2-specific TCRs that had been generated with the MIRA antigen-specificity platform. Breadth was defined as the fraction of unique TCRs that were SARS-CoV-2-associated, and depth was defined as the fraction of total T cells that were SARS-CoV-2-associated. Using the MIRA data, every spike-specific TCR was mapped to the spike region that the TCR reacted to and assigned to either a CD4 or a CD8 class. Log10-transformed breadth and depth values were compared by one-way ANOVA with Sidak's multiple comparisons tests. Held by TCRdb, this immuneACCESS table contains in-frame sequences only and omits some clones. Under half of the omission traces to an unresolved V gene where checked; the cause of the rest is unknown. D and trimming come from the DNA, and the V and J calls and clone size come from that table. This sample gives approximately 150,000 clones in total; 91% of them show up just once. The ten most abundant clones make up about 5.3% of the sample.

For this clone: This receptor's antigen is unknown. Per-base qualities were not stored, and no clone one base away is much larger.

Read against the paper, the sample's time point label means: baseline before first vaccination. Vaccinee samples were obtained from the UK trials COV001 and COV002, which included a single-blind randomized controlled phase 2/3 trial of AZD1222 (ChAdOx1 nCoV-19) in healthy adults. For TCRbeta chain sequencing, PBMC samples were collected from trial participants at day 0 and at day 28 after the second dose. Sequences LGHNA (CDR1) and YSLEER (CDR2) are obtained from the germline V gene. The CDR3 sequence holds 15 residues, the cysteine and phenylalanine included. CDR3 DNA only is kept here, 45 bases in frame from base 1. V loses 1 base, J loses 8 bases, and the germline ends lie 15 bases apart.

Here the chain combines TRBV4-3 and TRBJ2-1; a confident D gene designation cannot be given. The receptor was derived from an adult in good health. The source was peripheral blood, collected on day 0 of AZD1222 vaccination. The DNA sequence is TGCGCCAGCAGCCAAGTAGGATTAGCTTCCTATGAGCAGTTCTTC. Translated, this gives CASSQVGLASYEQFF.